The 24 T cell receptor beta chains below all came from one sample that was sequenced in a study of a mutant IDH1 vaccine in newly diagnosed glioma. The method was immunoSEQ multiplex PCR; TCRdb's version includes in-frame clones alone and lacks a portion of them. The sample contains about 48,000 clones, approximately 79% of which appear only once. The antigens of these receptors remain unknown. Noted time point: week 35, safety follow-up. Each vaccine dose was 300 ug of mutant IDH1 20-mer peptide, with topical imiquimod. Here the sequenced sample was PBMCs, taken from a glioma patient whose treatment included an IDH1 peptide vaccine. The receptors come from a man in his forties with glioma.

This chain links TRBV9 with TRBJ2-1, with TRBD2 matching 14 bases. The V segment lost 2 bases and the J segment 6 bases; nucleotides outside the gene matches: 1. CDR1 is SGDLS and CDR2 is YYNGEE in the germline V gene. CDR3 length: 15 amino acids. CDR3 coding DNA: TGTGCCAGCAGCGTCGGGACTAGCGGGGGCAATGAGCAGTTCTTC. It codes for CASSVGTSGGNEQFF.

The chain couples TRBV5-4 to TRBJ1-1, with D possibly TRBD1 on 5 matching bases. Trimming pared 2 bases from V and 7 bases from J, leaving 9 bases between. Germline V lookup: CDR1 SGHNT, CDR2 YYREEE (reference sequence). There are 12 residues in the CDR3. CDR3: CASSFKGFEAFF. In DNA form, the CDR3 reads TGTGCCAGCAGCTTCAAGGGGTTTGAAGCTTTCTTT.

DNA for the CDR3: TGTGCCAGCAACCGACAGGCGAACACTGAAGCTTTCTTT. Its protein is CASNRQANTEAFF. The V and J genes are TRBV2 and TRBJ1-1; TRBD1 is a possible D gene (6 bases). CDR1 SNHLY and CDR2 FYNNEI come from the germline V gene. V lost 7 bases to trimming and J lost 1 base, with 10 bases between them. This CDR3 spans 13 amino acids.

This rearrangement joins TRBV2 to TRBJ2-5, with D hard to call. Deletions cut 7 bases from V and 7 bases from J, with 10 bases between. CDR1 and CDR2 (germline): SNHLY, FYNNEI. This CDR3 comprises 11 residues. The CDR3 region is CASMGPRTQYF. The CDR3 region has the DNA TGTGCCAGCATGGGCCCGCGGACCCAGTACTTC. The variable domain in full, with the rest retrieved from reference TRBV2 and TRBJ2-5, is EPEVTQTPSHQVTQMGQEVILRCVPISNHLYFYWYRQILGQKVEFLVSFYNNEISEKSEIFDDQFSVERPDGSNFTLKIRSTKLEDSAMYFCASMGPRTQYFGPGTRLLVL.

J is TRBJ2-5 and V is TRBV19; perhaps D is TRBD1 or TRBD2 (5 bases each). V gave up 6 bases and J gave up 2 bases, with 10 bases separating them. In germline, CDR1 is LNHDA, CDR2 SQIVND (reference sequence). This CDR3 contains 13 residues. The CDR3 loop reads CASRERGQETQYF. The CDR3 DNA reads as TGTGCCAGTAGAGAGAGGGGACAAGAGACCCAGTACTTC.

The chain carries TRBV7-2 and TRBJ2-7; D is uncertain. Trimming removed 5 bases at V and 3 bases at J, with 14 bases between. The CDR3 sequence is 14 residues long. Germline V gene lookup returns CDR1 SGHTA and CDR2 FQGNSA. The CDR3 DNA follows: TGTGCCAGCAGCCACGCCCAAATAAACTACGAGCAGTACTTC. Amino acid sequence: CASSHAQINYEQYF.

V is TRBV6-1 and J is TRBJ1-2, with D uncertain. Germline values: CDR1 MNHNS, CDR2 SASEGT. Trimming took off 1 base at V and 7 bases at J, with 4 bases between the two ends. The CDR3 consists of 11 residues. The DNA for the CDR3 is TGTGCCAGCAGTGAAGGTCGTGGCTACACCTTC. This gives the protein CASSEGRGYTF.

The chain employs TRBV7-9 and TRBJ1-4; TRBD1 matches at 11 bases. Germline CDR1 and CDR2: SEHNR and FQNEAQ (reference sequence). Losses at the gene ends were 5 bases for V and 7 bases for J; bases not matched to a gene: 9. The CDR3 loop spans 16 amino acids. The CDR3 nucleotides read TGTGCCAGCAGCCCGGACAGGGGGCGAACCGGTGAAAAACTGTTTTTT. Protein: CASSPDRGRTGEKLFF.

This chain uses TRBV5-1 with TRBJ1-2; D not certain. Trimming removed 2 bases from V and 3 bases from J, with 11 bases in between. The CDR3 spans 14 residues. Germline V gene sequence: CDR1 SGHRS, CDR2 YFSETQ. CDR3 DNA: TGCGCCAGCAGCTTTAATCCGGACTACTATGGCTACACCTTC. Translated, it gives CASSFNPDYYGYTF.

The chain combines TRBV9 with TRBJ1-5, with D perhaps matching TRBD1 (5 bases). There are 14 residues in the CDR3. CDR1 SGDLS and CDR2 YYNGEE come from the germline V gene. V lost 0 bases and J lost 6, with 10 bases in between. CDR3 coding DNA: TGTGCCAGCAGCGTAGGGGGGGGGAGTCAGCCCCAGCATTTT. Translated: CASSVGGGSQPQHF.

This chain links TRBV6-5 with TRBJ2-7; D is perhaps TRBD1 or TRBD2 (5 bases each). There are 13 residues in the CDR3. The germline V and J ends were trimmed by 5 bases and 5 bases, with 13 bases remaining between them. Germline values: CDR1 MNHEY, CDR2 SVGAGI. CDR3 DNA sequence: TGTGCCAGCAGTCCCCGGGACCCCAACGAGCAGTACTTC. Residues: CASSPRDPNEQYF.

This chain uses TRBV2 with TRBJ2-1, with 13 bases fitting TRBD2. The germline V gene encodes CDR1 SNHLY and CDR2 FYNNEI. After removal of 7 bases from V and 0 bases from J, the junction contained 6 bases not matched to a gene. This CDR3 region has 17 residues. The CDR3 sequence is CASTRLAGGPSYNEQFF. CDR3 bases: TGTGCCAGCACCCGACTAGCGGGGGGTCCCTCCTACAATGAGCAGTTCTTC. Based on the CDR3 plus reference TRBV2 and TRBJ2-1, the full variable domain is EPEVTQTPSHQVTQMGQEVILRCVPISNHLYFYWYRQILGQKVEFLVSFYNNEISEKSEIFDDQFSVERPDGSNFTLKIRSTKLEDSAMYFCASTRLAGGPSYNEQFFGPGTRLTVL.

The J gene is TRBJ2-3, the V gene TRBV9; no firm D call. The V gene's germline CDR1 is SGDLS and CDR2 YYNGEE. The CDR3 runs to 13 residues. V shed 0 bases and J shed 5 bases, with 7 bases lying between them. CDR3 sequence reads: CASSVGDRDTQYF. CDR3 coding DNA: TGTGCCAGCAGCGTAGGGGATCGAGATACGCAGTATTTT.

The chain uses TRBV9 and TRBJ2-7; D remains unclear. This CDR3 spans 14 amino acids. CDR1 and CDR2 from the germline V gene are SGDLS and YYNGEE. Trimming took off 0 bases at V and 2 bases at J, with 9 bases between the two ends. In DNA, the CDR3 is TGTGCCAGCAGCGTAGGGCTGGGCCCCTACGAGCAGTACTTC. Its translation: CASSVGLGPYEQYF.

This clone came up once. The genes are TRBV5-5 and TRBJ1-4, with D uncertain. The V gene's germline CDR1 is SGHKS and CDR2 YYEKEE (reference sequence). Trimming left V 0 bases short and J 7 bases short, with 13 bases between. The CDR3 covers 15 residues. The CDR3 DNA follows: TGTGCCAGCAGCTTGGGCGGGATATCGGGTGAAAAACTGTTTTTT. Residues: CASSLGGISGEKLFF.

CDR3 DNA: TGTGCCTGGAGTTTAACCGGGACAGGGGCCTACAATGAGCAGTTCTTC. Translating it yields CAWSLTGTGAYNEQFF. V gene TRBV30 combines with J gene TRBJ2-1; 10 bases are shared with TRBD1. V lost 2 bases, J lost 2 bases, and 6 bases stayed unmatched. From germline, CDR1 is GTSNPN and CDR2 SVGIG (reference sequence). The CDR3 is 16 amino acids.

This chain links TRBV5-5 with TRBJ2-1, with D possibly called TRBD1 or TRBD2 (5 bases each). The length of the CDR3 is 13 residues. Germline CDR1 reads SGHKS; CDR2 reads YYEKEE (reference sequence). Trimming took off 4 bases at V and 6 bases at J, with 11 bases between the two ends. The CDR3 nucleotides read TGTGCCAGCAGCCCCGGGACGACCAATGAGCAGTTCTTC. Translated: CASSPGTTNEQFF.

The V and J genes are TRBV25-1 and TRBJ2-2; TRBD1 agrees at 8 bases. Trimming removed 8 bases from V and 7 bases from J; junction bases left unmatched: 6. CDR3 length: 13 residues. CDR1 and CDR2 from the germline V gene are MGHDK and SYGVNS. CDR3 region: CASSGTGDGELFF. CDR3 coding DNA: TGTGCCAGCTCGGGGACAGGAGACGGGGAGCTGTTTTTT.

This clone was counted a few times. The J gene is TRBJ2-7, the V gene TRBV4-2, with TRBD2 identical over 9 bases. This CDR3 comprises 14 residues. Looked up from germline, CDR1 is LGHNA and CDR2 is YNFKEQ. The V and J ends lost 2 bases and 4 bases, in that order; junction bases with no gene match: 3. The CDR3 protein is CASSQNAGGYEQYF. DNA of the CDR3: TGTGCCAGCAGCCAAAACGCGGGGGGGTACGAGCAGTACTTC.

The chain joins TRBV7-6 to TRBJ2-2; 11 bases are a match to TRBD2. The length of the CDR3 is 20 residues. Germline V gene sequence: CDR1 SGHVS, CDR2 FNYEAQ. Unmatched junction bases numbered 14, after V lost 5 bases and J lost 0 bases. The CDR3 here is CASSPHGASGGLANTGELFF. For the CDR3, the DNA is TGTGCCAGCAGCCCCCACGGAGCTAGCGGGGGGCTAGCGAACACCGGGGAGCTGTTTTTT. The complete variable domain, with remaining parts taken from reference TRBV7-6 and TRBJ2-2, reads GAGVSQSPRYKVTKRGQDVALRCDPISGHVSLYWYRQALGQGPEFLTYFNYEAQQDKSGLPNDRFSAERPEGSISTLTIQRTEQRDSAMYRCASSPHGASGGLANTGELFFGEGSRLTVL.

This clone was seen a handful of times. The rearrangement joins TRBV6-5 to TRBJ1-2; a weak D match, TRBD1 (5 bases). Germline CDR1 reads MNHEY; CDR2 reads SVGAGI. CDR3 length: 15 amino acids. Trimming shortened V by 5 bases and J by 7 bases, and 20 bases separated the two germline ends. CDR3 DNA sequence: TGTGCCAGCAGTCGGGACCCAGACTTTGGAGTTGGCTACACCTTC. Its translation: CASSRDPDFGVGYTF.

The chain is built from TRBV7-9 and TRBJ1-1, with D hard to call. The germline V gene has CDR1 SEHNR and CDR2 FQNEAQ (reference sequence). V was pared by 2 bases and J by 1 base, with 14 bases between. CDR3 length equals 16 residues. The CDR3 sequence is CASSLMTETPNTEAFF. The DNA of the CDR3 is TGTGCCAGCAGCTTAATGACCGAAACCCCGAACACTGAAGCTTTCTTT.

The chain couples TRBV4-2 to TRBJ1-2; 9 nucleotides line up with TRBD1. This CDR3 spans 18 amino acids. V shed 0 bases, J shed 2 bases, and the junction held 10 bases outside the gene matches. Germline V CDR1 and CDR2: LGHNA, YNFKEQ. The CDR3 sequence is CASSQDTGTGGANYGYTF. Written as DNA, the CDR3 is TGTGCCAGCAGCCAAGATACGGGAACAGGGGGCGCGAACTATGGCTACACCTTC.

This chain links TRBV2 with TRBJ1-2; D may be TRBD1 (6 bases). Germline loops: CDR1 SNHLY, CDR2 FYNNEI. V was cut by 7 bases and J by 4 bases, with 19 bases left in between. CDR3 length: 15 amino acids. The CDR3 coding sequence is TGTGCCAGCACCATGGGGGGGGGCTCTGTCTATGGCTACACCTTC. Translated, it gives CASTMGGGSVYGYTF.